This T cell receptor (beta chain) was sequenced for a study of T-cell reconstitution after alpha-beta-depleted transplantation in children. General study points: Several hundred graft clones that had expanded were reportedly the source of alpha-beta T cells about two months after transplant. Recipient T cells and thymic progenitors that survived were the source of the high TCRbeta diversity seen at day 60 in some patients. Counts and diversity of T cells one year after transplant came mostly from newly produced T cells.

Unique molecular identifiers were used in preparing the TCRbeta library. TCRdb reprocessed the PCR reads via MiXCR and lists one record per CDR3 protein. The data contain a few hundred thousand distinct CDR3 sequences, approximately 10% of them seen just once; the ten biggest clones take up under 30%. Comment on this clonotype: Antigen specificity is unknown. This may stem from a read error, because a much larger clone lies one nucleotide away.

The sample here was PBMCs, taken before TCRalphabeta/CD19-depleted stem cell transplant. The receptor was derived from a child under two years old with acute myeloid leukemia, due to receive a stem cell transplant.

Here the CDR3 DNA reads TGTGCCATCAGCCTGGGACAGGGAGACACAGATACGCAGTATTTT. Protein sequence: CAISLGQGDTDTQYF. The chain recombines TRBV10-3 with TRBJ2-3, with TRBD1 identical over 9 bases. V lost 6 bases and J lost 2; bases outside the gene matches: 6. The CDR3 runs 15 residues. From germline, CDR1 is ENHRY and CDR2 SYGVKD.